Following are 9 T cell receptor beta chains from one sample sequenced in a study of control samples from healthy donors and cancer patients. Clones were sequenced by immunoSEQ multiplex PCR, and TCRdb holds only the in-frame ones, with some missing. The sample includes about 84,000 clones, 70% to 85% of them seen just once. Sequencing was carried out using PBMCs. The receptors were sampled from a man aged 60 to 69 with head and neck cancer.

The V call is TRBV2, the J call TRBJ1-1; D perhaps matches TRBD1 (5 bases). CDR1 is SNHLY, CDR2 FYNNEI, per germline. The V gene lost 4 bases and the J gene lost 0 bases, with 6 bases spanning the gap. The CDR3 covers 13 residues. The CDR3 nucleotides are TGTGCCAGCAGTGGACAGTTGAACACTGAAGCTTTCTTT. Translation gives CASSGQLNTEAFF.

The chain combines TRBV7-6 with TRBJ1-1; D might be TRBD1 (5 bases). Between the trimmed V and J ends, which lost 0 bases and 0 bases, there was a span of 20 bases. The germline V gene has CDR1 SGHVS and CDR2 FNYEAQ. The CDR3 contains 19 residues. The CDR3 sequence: CASSLAPRDLTVMNTEAFF. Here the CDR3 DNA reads TGTGCCAGCAGCTTAGCGCCCAGGGACCTAACCGTCATGAACACTGAAGCTTTCTTT. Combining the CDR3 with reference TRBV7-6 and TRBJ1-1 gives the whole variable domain GAGVSQSPRYKVTKRGQDVALRCDPISGHVSLYWYRQALGQGPEFLTYFNYEAQQDKSGLPNDRFSAERPEGSISTLTIQRTEQRDSAMYRCASSLAPRDLTVMNTEAFFGQGTRLTVV.

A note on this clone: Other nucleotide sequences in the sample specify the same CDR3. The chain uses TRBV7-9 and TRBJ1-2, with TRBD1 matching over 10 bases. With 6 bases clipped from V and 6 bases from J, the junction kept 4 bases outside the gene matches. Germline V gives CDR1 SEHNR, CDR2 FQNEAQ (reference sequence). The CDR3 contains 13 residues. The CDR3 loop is CASSFGQGDGYTF. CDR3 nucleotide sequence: TGTGCCAGCAGTTTCGGACAGGGGGATGGCTACACCTTC.

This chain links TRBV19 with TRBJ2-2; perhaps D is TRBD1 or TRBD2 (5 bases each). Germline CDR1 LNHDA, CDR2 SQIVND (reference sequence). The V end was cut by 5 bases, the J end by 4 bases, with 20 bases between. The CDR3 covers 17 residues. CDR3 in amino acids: CASSLPGTNLPTGELFF. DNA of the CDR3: TGTGCCAGTAGTCTCCCCGGGACCAATCTCCCCACCGGGGAGCTGTTTTTT. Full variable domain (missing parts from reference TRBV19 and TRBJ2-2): DGGITQSPKYLFRKEGQNVTLSCEQNLNHDAMYWYRQDPGQGLRLIYYSQIVNDFQKGDIAEGYSVSREKKESFPLTVTSAQKNPTAFYLCASSLPGTNLPTGELFFGEGSRLTVL.

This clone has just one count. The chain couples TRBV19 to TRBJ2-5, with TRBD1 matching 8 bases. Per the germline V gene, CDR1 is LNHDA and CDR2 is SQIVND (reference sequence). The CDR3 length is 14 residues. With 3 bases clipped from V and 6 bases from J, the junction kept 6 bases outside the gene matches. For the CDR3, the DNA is TGTGCCAGTAGTATGACCCAGGGGGCGAAGACCCAGTACTTC. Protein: CASSMTQGAKTQYF.

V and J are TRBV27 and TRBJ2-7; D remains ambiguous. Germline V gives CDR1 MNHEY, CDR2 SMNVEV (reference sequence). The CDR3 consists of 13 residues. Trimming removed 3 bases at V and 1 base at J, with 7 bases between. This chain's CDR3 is CASSFSPSYEQYF. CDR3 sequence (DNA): TGTGCCAGCAGTTTTTCGCCATCCTACGAGCAGTACTTC.

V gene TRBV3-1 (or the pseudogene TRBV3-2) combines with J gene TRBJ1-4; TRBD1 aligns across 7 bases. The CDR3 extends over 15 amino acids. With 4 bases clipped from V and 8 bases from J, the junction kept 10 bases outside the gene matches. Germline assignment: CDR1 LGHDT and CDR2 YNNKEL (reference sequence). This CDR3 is CASSLRDRVGEKLFF. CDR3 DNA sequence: TGTGCCAGCAGCCTAAGAGACAGGGTAGGGGAAAAACTGTTTTTT.

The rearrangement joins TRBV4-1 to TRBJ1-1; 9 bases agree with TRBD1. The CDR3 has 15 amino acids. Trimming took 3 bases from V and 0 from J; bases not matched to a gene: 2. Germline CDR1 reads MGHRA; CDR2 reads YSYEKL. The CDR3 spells CASSHGQGLNTEAFF. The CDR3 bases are TGCGCCAGCAGCCATGGACAGGGGTTGAACACTGAAGCTTTCTTT.

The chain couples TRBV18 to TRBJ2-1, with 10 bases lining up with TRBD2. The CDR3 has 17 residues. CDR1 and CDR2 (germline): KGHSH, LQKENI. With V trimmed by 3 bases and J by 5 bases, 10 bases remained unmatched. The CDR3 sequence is CASSPPGLAGVNNEQFF. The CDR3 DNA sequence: TGTGCCAGCTCACCCCCGGGCCTAGCGGGAGTTAACAATGAGCAGTTCTTC.